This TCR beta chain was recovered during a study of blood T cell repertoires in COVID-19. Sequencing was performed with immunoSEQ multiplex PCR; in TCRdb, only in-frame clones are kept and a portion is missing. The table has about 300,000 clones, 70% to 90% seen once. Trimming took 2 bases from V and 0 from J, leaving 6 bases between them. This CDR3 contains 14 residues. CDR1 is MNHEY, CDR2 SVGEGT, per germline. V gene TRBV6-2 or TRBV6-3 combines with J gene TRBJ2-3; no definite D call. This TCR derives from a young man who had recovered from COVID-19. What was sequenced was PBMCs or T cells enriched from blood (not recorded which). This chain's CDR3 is CASSYRASTDTQYF. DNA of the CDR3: TGTGCCAGCAGTTACCGAGCTAGCACAGATACGCAGTATTTT.